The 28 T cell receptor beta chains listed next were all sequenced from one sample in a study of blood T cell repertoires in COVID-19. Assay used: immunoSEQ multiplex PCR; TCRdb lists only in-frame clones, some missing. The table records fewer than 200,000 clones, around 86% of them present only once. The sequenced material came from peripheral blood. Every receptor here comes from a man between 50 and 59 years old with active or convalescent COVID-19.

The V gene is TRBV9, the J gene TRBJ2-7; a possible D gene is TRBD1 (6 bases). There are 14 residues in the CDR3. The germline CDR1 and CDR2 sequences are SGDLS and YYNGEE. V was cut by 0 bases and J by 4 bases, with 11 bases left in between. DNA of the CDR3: TGTGCCAGCAGCGTAGATCAGGGGTGGTACGAGCAGTACTTC. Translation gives CASSVDQGWYEQYF.

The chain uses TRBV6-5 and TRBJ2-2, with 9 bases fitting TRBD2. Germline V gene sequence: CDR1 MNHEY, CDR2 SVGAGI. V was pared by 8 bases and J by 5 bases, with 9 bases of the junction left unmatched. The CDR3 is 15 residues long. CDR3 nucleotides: TGTGCCAGCCGGGCGGGAGGGCCGGGTACCGGGGAGCTGTTTTTT. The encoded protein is CASRAGGPGTGELFF.

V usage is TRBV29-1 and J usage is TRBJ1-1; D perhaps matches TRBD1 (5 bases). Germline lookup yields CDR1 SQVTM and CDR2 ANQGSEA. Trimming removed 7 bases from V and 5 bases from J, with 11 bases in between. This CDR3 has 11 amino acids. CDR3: CSAPGETEAFF. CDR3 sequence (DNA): TGCAGCGCTCCGGGGGAAACTGAAGCTTTCTTT.

This CDR3 reads CASSSRQGANTGELFF. In DNA form, the CDR3 reads TGCGCCAGCAGCTCTCGACAGGGCGCGAACACCGGGGAGCTGTTTTTT. The chain couples TRBV5-1 to TRBJ2-2, with TRBD1 matching over 7 bases. The germline gives CDR1 SGHRS, CDR2 YFSETQ. The CDR3 is 16 amino acids. Trimming took 3 bases from V and 0 from J; bases not matched to a gene: 5.

The CDR3 loop is CASSWPRGRDRVTDEQFF. For the CDR3, the DNA is TGTGCCAGCAGCTGGCCACGGGGAAGGGACAGGGTTACGGATGAGCAGTTCTTC. The V gene is TRBV5-4, the J gene TRBJ2-1; 9 positions match TRBD1. The V gene's germline CDR1 is SGHNT and CDR2 YYREEE (reference sequence). Trimming at V came to 3 bases and at J to 8 bases, leaving 18 bases not matched to a gene. The CDR3 consists of 18 residues.

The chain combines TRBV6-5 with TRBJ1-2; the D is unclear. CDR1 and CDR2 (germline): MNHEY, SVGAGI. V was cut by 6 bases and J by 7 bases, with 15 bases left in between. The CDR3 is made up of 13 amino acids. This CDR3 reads CASSPGSSTGYTF. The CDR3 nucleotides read TGTGCCAGCAGCCCGGGATCGTCAACTGGCTACACCTTC.

The CDR3 region has the DNA TGTGCCAGCAGAACCGACAGGGGGCGCGACACCGGGGAGCTGTTTTTT. Encoded protein: CASRTDRGRDTGELFF. The chain couples TRBV11-2 to TRBJ2-2; 10 nucleotides line up with TRBD1. J lost 3 bases, V lost 6 bases, and 7 bases had no gene match. This CDR3 spans 16 amino acids. Germline loops: CDR1 SGHAT, CDR2 FQNNGV. Full variable domain (missing parts from reference TRBV11-2 and TRBJ2-2): EAGVAQSPRYKIIEKRQSVAFWCNPISGHATLYWYQQILGQGPKLLIQFQNNGVVDDSQLPKDRFSAERLKGVDSTLKIQPAKLEDSAVYLCASRTDRGRDTGELFFGEGSRLTVL.

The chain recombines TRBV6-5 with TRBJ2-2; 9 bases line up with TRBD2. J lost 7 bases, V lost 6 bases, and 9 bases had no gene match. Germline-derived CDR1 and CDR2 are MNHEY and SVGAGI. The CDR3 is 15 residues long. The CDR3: CASRGVAGDHGELFF. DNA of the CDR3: TGTGCCAGCAGAGGGGTAGCGGGAGATCACGGGGAGCTGTTTTTT.

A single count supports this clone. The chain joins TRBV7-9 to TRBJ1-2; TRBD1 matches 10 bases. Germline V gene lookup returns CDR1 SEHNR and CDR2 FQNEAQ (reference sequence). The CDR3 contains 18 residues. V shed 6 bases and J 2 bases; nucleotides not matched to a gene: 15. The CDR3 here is CASRPTGGRSLWNYGYTF. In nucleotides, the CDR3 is TGTGCCAGCAGACCGACAGGGGGCCGGTCCTTGTGGAACTATGGCTACACCTTC.

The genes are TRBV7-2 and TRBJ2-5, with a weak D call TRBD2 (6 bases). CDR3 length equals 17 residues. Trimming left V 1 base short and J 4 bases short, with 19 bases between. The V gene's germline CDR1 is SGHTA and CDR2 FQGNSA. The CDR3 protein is CASSLGLLPGRGETQYF. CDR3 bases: TGTGCCAGCAGCTTAGGATTACTCCCCGGGAGAGGAGAGACCCAGTACTTC.

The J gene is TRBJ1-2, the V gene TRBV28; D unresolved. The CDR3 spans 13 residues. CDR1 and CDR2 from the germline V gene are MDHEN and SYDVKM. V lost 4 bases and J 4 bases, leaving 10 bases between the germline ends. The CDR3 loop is CASSSVPSYGYTF. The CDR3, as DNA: TGTGCCAGCAGTTCGGTACCGAGCTATGGCTACACCTTC.

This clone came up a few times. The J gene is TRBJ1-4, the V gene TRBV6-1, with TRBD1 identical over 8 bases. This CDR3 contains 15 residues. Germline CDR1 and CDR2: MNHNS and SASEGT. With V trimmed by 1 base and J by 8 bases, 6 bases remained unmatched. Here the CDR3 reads CASSEVRTGSEKLFF. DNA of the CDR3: TGTGCCAGCAGTGAAGTAAGGACAGGGTCCGAAAAACTGTTTTTT.

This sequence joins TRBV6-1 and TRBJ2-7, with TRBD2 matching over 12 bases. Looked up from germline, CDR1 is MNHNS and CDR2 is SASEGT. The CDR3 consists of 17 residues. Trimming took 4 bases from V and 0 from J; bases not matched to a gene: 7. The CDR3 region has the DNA TGTGCCAGCAGTGGACTAGCGGGAGAGGTAAGCTCCTACGAGCAGTACTTC. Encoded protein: CASSGLAGEVSSYEQYF.

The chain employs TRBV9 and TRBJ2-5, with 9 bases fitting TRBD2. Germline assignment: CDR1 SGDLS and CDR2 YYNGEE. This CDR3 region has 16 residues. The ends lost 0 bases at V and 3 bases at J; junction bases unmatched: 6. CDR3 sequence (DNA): TGTGCCAGCAGCGTAGGGCTAGCGGGGACAGAAGAGACCCAGTACTTC. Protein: CASSVGLAGTEETQYF.

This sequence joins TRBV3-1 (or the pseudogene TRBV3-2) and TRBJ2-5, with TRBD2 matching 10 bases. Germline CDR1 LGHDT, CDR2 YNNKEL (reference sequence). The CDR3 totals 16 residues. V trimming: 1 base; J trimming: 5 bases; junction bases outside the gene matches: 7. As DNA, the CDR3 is TGTGCCAGCAGCCAAGGGTCTAGCGGGAGAGGTGAGACCCAGTACTTC. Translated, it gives CASSQGSSGRGETQYF.

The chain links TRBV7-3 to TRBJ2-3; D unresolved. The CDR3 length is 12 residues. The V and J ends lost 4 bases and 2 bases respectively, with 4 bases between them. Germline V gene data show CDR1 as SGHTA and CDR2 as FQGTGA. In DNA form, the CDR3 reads TGTGCCAGCAGCTCCTCCACAGATACGCAGTATTTT. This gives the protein CASSSSTDTQYF.

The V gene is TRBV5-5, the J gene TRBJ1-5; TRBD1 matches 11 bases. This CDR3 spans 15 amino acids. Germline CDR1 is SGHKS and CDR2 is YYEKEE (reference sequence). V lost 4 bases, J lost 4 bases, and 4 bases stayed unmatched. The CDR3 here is CASSPRDRGNQPQHF. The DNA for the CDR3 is TGTGCCAGCAGCCCCAGGGACAGGGGGAATCAGCCCCAGCATTTT.

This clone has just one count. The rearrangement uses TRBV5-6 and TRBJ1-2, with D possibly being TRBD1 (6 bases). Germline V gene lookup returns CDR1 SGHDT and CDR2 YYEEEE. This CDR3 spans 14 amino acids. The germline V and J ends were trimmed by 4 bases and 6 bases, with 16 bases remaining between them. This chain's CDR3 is CASSRPVQGDGYTF. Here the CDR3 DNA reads TGTGCCAGCAGCAGGCCGGTACAGGGCGATGGCTACACCTTC.

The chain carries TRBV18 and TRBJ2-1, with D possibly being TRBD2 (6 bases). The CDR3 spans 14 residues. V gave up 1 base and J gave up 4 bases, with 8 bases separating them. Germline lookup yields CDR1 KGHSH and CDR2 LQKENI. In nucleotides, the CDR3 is TGTGCCAGCTCACCACGGACTATTTACAATGAGCAGTTCTTC. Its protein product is CASSPRTIYNEQFF.

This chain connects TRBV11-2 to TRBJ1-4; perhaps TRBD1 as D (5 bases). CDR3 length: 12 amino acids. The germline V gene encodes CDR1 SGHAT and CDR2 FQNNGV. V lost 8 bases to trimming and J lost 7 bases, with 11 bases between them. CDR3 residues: CASGRGLEKLFF. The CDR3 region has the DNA TGTGCCAGCGGGAGGGGCCTTGAAAAACTGTTTTTT. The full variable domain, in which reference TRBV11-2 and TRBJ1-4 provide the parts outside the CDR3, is EAGVAQSPRYKIIEKRQSVAFWCNPISGHATLYWYQQILGQGPKLLIQFQNNGVVDDSQLPKDRFSAERLKGVDSTLKIQPAKLEDSAVYLCASGRGLEKLFFGSGTQLSVL.

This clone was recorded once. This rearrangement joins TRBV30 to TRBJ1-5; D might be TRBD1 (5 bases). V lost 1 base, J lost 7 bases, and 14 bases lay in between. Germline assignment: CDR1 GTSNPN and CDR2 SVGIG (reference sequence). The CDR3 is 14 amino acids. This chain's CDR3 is CAWSGVAGGQPQHF. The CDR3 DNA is TGTGCCTGGAGTGGGGTTGCGGGGGGGCAGCCCCAGCATTTT.

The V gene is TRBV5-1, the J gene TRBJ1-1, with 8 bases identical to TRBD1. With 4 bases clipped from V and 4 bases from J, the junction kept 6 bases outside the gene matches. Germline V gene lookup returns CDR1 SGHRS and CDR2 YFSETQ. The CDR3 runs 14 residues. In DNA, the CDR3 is TGCGCCAGCAGCCTGACAGGGGCGATCACTGAAGCTTTCTTT. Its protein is CASSLTGAITEAFF.

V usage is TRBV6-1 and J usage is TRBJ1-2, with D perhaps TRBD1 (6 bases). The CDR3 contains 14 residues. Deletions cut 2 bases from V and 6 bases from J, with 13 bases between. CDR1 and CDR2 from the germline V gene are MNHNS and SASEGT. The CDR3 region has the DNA TGTGCCAGCAGTGAAAGGGGGAACTGGAATGGCTACACCTTC. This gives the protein CASSERGNWNGYTF.

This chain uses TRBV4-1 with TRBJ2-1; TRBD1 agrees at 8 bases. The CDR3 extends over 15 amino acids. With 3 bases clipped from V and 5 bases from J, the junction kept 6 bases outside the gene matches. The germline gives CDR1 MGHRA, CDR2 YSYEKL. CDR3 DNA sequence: TGCGCCAGCAGCCAGGGACAGGTGGGCGACAATGAGCAGTTCTTC. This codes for CASSQGQVGDNEQFF.

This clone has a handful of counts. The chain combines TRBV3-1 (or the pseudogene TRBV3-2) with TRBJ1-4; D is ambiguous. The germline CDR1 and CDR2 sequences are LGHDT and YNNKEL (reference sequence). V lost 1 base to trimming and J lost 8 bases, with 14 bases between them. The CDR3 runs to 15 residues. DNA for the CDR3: TGTGCCAGCAGCCAAGGTACGGAGGCGGAAGAAAAACTGTTTTTT. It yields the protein CASSQGTEAEEKLFF.

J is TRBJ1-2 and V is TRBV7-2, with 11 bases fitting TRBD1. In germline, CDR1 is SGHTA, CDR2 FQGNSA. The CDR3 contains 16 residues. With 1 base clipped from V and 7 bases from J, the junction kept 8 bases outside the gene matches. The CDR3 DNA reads TGTGCCAGCAGCTTAGTATGGGGACAGGGGGAGGGTGGCTACACCTTC. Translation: CASSLVWGQGEGGYTF.

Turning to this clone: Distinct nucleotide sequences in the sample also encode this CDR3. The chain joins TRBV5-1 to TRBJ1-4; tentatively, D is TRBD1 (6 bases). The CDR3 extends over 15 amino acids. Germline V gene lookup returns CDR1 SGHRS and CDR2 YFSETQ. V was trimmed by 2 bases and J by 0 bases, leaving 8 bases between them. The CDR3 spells CASSLQGATNEKLFF. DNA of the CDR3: TGCGCCAGCAGCTTACAGGGTGCAACTAATGAAAAACTGTTTTTT.

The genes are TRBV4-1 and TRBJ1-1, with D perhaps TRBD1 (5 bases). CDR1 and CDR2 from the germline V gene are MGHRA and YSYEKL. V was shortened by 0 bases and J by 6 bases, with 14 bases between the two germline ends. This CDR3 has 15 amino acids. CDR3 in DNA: TGCGCCAGCAGCCAAGAGAGCGCGGGGGGTTCTGAAGCTTTCTTT. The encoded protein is CASSQESAGGSEAFF.